This TCR beta chain originates from a study of T-cell reconstitution after alpha-beta-depleted transplantation in children. For TCRbeta, the library was prepared with unique molecular identifiers. TCRdb re-called the PCR reads through MiXCR, storing one row per CDR3 protein. The sample lists hundreds of thousands of distinct CDR3 sequences, 16% occurring once. The V and J ends lost 2 bases and 5 bases respectively, with 15 bases between them. This CDR3 region has 15 residues. This clonotype occurred a few times. The chain carries TRBV12-3 or TRBV12-4 and TRBJ1-2; maybe TRBD1 (6 bases). The source material was PBMCs from the stem cell graft donor, sampled from the stem cell graft. The sequence came from a human donor who donated a stem cell graft to a child with acute myeloid leukemia. The CDR3 sequence is CASSLIGGGGYGYTF. CDR3 DNA sequence: TGTGCCAGCAGTTTAATTGGGGGCGGAGGATATGGCTACACCTTC.